The clone carrying this T cell receptor (beta chain) was picked up a small number of times. This record comes from a study of blood T cell repertoires in COVID-19. Study details: Italy, Spain and the United States were the sources of the convalescent and acute COVID-19 samples. The cDNA or gDNA used as material had been derived from T cells, B-cell-depleted T cells, or PBMCs.

Original data processing: Nucleated cell counts were estimated from reference gene primer amplification. TCRdb keeps only in-frame clones here, not all; method: immunoSEQ multiplex PCR. D and trimming come from the DNA, and the V and J calls and clone size come from that table. The table lists 150,000 to 180,000 clones, roughly four fifths of them singletons. V was pared by 3 bases and J by 4 bases, with 13 bases between. The CDR3 has 15 residues. Germline V lookup: CDR1 MRHNA, CDR2 SNTAGT. Sequenced input: peripheral blood. This TCR was recovered from a woman aged 60-70 years with acute or convalescent COVID-19. This rearrangement joins TRBV6-4 to TRBJ2-1, with a possible D match to TRBD2 (5 bases). The CDR3 is CASSDASRGYNEQFF. The CDR3 DNA reads TGTGCCAGCAGTGATGCTAGCCGGGGATACAATGAGCAGTTCTTC.